The source of this T cell receptor (beta chain) is a study of cytomegalovirus exposure and HLA in healthy donors. Study conclusions and caveats: Listed as cytomegalovirus-associated were more than 150 TCR beta chains.

About this clone: Antigen: not known.

In the PCR, 60 Vbeta and 13 Jbeta primers were used. Measured with immunoSEQ multiplex PCR; TCRdb has only the in-frame clones, and not every one. The repertoire holds about 59,000 clones, with approximately 80% as singletons. The CDR3 is 14 amino acids. Germline values: CDR1 MRHNA, CDR2 SNTAGT. Between the trimmed V and J ends, which lost 3 bases and 3 bases, there was a span of 10 bases. The clonotype originates from a human donor in good health. Source material: PBMCs. The chain employs TRBV6-4 and TRBJ2-3; a possible D gene is TRBD2 (6 bases). Here the CDR3 DNA reads TGTGCCAGCAGTGAGGGGGAGGAGACAGATACGCAGTATTTT. Encoded protein: CASSEGEETDTQYF.